This TCR beta chain was recorded in a study of cytomegalovirus exposure and HLA in healthy donors. Findings of the study overall: Most TCR sequences were seen very rarely across donors, but some public TCRs occurred in many. The only immune exposure information that was available was CMV serostatus.

The PCR used 60 Vbeta and 13 Jbeta primers. TCRdb's copy holds only in-frame clones and misses some; the assay was immunoSEQ multiplex PCR. The sample consists of around 76,000 clones, 78% of them appearing once. The CDR3 length is 12 residues. Germline V gene lookup returns CDR1 SEHNR and CDR2 FQNEAQ (reference sequence). V lost 5 bases to trimming and J lost 9 bases, with 11 bases between them. Comments on this clone: Its antigen is still unknown.

The sample comprised PBMCs. This TCR came from a woman in her 40s in good health and CMV-seropositive. The chain links TRBV7-9 to TRBJ2-1; perhaps TRBD1 as D (6 bases). DNA for the CDR3: TGTGCCAGCAGCCACAGGGTCGGTGAGCAGTTCTTC. As protein: CASSHRVGEQFF.